This T cell receptor beta chain was documented in a study of blood T cell repertoires in COVID-19. Ages ranged from about 18 to 89 years, with residence in about two dozen US areas. Clinical history as reported by participants underpinned cohort assignment. Resolution of symptoms, clearance, or two negative PCRs was present in recovered Cohort 3 donors. The protocol was immunoSEQ multiplex PCR, while the TCRdb copy is restricted to in-frame clones and leaves out a portion. There are 250,000 to 300,000 clones in the sample; more than 85% occur only once, and over 7.5% lies in the top ten. The germline gives CDR1 SNHLY, CDR2 FYNNEI. The CDR3 is made up of 14 amino acids. Deletions cut 7 bases from V and 3 bases from J, with 15 bases between.

The chain carries TRBV2 and TRBJ1-1, with D possibly being TRBD1 (5 bases). The sequenced material came from PBMCs or T cells enriched from blood (not recorded which). The receptor was isolated from a man aged 35-49 years who had recovered from COVID-19. CDR3 region: CASTEPRVDTEAFF. Written as DNA, the CDR3 is TGTGCCAGCACAGAACCCAGGGTAGACACTGAAGCTTTCTTT.